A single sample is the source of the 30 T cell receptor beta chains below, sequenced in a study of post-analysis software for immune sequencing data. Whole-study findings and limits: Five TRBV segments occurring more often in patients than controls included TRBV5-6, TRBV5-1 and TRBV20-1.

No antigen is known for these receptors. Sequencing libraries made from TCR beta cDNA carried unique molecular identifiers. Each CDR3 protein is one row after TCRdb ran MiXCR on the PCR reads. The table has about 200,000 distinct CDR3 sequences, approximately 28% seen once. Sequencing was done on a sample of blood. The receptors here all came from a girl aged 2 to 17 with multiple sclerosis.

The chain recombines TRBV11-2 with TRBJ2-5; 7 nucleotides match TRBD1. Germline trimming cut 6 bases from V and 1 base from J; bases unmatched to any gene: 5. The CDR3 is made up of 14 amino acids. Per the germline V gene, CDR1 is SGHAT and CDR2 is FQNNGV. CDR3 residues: CASRKWDSQETQYF. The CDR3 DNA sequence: TGTGCCAGCAGAAAGTGGGACAGCCAAGAGACCCAGTACTTC.

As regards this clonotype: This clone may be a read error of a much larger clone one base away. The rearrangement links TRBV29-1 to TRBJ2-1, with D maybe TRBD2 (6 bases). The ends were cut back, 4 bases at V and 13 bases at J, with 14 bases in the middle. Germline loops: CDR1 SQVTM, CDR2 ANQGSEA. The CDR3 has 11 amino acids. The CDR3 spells CSVGLGETQFF. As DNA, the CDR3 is TGCAGCGTTGGACTAGGAGAGACCCAGTTCTTC.

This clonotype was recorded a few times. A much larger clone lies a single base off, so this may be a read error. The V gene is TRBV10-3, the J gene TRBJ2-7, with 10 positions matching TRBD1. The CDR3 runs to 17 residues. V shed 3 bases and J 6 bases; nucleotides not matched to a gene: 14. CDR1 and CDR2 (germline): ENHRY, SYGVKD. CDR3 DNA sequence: TGTGCCATCAGTGACTCAAATCTGGGACAGGGGACCTGCGAGCAGTACTTC. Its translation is CAISDSNLGQGTCEQYF.

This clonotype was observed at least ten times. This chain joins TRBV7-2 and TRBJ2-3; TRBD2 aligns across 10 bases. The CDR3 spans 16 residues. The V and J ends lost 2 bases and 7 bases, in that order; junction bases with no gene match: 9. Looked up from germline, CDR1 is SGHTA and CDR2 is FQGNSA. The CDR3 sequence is CASSLRLAGASNTQYF. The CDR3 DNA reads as TGTGCCAGCAGCTTAAGGCTAGCGGGAGCATCTAATACGCAGTATTTT.

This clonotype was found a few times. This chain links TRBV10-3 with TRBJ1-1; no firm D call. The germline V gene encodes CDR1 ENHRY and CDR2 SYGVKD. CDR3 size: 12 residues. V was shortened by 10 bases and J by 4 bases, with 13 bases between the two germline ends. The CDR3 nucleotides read TGTGCCACGAGAACCGGGCGCACTGAAGCTTTCTTT. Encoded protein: CATRTGRTEAFF.

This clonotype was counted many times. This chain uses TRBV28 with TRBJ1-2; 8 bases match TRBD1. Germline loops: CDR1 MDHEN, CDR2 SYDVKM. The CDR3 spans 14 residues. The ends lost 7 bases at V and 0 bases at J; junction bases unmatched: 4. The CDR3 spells CASTPGQANYGYTF. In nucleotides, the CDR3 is TGTGCCAGCACTCCGGGACAGGCTAACTATGGCTACACCTTC.

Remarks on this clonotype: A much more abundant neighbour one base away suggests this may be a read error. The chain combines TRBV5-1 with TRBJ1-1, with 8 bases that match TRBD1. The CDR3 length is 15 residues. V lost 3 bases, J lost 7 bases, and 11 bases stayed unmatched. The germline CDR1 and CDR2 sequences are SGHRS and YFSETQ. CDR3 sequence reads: CASSSLDRASIEAFF. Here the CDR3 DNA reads TGCGCCAGCAGCTCTCTGGACAGGGCGAGCATTGAAGCTTTCTTT.

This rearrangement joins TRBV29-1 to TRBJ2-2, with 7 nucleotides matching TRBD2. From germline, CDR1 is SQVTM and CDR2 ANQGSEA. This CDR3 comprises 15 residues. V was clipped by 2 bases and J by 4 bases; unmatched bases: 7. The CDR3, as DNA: TGCAGCGTTGAAAGGGCGGGAGCGGGCACCGGGGAGCTGTTTTTT. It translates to CSVERAGAGTGELFF.

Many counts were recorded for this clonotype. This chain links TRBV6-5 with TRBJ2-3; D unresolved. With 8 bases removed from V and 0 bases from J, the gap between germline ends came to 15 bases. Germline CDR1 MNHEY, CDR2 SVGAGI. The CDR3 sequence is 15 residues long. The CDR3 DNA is TGTGCCAGCCGTTTAGGTCCCACTAGCACAGATACGCAGTATTTT. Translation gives CASRLGPTSTDTQYF.

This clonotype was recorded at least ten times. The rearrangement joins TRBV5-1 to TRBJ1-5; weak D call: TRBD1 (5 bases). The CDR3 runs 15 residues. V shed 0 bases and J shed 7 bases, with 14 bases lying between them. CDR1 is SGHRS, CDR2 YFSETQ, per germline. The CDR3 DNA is TGCGCCAGCAGCTTGGTGGCAGGGCAAGGACAGCCCCAGCATTTT. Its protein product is CASSLVAGQGQPQHF.

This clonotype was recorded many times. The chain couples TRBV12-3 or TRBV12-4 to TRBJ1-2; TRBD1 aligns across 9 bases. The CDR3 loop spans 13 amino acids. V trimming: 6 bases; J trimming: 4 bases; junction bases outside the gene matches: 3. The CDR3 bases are TGTGCCAGCAGCATGGGACAGGGCTATGGCTACACCTTC. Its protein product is CASSMGQGYGYTF.

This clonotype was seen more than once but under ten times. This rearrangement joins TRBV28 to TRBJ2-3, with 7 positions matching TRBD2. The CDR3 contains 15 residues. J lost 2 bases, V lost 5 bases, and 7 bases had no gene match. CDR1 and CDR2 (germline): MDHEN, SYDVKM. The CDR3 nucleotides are TGTGCCAGCAGTATAGGGGCGGGAGACACAGATACGCAGTATTTT. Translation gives CASSIGAGDTDTQYF.

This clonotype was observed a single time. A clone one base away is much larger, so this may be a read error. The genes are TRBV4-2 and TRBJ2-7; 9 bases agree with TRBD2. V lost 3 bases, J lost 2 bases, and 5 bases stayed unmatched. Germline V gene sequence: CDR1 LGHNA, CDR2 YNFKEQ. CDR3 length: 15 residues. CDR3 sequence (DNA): TGTGCCAGCAGCCAGGGCCTAGCGGGAACCTACGAGCAGTACTTC. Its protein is CASSQGLAGTYEQYF.

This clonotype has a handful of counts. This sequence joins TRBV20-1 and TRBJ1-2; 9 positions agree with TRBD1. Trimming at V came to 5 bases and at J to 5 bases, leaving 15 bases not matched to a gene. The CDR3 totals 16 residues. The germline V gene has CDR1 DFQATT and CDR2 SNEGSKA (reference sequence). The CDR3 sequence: CSAPIRGQGTGYGYTF. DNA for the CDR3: TGCAGTGCTCCTATTAGGGGACAGGGTACGGGGTATGGCTACACCTTC.

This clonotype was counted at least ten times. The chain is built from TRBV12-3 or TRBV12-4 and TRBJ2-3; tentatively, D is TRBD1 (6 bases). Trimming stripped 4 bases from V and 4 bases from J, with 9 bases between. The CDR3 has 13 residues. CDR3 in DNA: TGTGCCAGCAGTTGGGGACAATCAGATACGCAGTATTTT. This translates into CASSWGQSDTQYF.

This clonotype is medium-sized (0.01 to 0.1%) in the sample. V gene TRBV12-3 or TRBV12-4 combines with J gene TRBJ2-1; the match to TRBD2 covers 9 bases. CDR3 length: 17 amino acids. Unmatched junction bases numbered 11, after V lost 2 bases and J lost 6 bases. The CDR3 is CASSLFGGRVKVNEQFF. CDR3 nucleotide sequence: TGTGCCAGCAGTTTATTCGGCGGGAGGGTTAAGGTCAATGAGCAGTTCTTC.

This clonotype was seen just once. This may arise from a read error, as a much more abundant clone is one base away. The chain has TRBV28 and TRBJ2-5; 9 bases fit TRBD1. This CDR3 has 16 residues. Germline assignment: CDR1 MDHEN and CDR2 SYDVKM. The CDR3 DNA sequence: TGTACCAGCAGTTTCAGCCGGGACAGGGACCAAGAGACCCAGTACTTC. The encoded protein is CTSSFSRDRDQETQYF.

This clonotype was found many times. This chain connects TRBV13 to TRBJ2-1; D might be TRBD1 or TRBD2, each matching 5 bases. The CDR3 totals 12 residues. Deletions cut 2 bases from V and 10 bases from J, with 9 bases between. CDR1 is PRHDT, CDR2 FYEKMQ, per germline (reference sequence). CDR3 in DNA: TGTGCCAGCAGCTTAATACGGGACGAGCAGTTCTTC. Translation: CASSLIRDEQFF.

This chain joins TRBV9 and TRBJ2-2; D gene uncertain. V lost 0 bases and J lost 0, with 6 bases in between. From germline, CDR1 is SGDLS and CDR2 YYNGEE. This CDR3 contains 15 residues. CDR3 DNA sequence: TGTGCCAGCAGCGTAGGGGTAGCGAACACCGGGGAGCTGTTTTTT. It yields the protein CASSVGVANTGELFF.

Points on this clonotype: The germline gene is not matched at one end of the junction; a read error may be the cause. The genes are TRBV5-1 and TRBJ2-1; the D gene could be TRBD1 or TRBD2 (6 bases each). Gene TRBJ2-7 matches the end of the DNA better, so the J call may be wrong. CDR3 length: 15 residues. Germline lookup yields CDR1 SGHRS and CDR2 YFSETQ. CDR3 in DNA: TGCGCCTGCAGCTCCCGGGGGCACAGGGACAATGAGCAGTACTTC. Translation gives CACSSRGHRDNEQYF.

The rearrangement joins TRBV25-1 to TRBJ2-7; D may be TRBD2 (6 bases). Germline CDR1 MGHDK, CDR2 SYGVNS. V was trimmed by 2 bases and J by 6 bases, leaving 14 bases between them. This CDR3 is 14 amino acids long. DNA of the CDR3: TGTGCCAGCAGTGAAGGGGGACTTCCCTGCGAGCAGTACTTC. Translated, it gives CASSEGGLPCEQYF.

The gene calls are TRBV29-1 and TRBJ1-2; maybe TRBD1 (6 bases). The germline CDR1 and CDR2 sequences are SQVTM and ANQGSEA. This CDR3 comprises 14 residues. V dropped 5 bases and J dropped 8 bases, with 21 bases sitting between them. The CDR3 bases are TGCAGCGTTCCGAGGAGCACAGGGCGAGGAGGCTACACCTTC. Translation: CSVPRSTGRGGYTF.

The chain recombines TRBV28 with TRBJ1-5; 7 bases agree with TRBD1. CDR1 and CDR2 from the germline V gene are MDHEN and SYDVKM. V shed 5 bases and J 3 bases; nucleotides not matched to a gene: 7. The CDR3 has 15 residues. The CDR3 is CASSPTGAYNQPQHF. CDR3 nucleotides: TGTGCCAGCAGTCCCACAGGGGCCTACAATCAGCCCCAGCATTTT.

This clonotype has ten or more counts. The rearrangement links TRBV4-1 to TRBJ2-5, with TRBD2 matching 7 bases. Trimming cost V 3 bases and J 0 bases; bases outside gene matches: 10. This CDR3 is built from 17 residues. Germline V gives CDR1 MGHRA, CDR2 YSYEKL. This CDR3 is CASSQAGVPRYQETQYF. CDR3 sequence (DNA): TGCGCCAGCAGCCAGGCGGGAGTCCCCCGGTACCAAGAGACCCAGTACTTC.

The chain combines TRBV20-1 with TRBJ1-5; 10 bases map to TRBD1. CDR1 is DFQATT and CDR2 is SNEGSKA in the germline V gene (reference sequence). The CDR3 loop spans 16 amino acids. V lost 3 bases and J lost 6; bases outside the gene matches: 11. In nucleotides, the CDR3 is TGCAGTGCTAGTCGACCGGCCGGGACAGGGGTTCAGCCCCAGCATTTT. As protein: CSASRPAGTGVQPQHF.

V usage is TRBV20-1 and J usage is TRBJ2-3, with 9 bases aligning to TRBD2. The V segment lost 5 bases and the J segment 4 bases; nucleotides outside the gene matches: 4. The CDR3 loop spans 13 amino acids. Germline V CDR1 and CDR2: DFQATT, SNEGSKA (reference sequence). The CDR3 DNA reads TGCAGTGCTTCCCGGACTAGCGCAGATACGCAGTATTTT. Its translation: CSASRTSADTQYF.

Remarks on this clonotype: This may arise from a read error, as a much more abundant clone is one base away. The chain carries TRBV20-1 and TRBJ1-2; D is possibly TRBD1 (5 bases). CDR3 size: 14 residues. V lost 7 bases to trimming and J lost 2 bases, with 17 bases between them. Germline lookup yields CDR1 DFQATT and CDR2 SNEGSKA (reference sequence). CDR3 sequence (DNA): TGCAGTGTTTCTATCAACGGGGGAAACTATGGCTACACCTTC. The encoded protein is CSVSINGGNYGYTF.

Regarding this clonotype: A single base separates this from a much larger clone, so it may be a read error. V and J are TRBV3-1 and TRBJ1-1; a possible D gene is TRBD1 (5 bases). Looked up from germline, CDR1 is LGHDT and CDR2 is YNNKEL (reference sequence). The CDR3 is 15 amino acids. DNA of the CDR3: TGTGCCTGCAGCCAATTCGGGGCCCTTGGGGGTGAAGCTTTCTTT. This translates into CACSQFGALGGEAFF.

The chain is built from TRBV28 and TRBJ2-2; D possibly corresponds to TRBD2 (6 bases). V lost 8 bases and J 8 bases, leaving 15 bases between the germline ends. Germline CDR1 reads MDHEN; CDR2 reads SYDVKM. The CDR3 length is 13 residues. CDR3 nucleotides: TGTGCCAGCTGTGCGGGGTGGACTGGGGAGCTGTTTTTT. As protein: CASCAGWTGELFF.

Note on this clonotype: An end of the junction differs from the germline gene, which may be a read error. The CDR3 nucleotides read TGTGCCAGCAGAACTGACAGCGACAATTCACCCCCCCACTTT. It codes for CASRTDSDNSPPHF. The chain uses TRBV25-1 and TRBJ1-6, with TRBD1 as a possible D gene (5 bases). The CDR3 spans 14 residues. Germline-derived CDR1 and CDR2 are MGHDK and SYGVNS.